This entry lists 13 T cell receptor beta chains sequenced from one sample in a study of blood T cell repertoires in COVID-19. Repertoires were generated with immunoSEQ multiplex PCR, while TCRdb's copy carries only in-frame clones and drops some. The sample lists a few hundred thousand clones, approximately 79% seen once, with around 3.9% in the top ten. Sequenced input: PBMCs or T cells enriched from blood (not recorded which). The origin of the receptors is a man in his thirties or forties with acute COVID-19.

CDR3 DNA sequence: TGTGCCAGCAGCGGACAGGGCTTCTACAATGAGCAGTTCTTC. This encodes CASSGQGFYNEQFF. The V call is TRBV2, the J call TRBJ2-1; 8 bases are shared with TRBD1. The CDR3 loop spans 14 amino acids. Germline assignment: CDR1 SNHLY and CDR2 FYNNEI. The V gene end was trimmed by 6 bases and the J gene end by 3 bases; junction bases not matched to a gene: 4.

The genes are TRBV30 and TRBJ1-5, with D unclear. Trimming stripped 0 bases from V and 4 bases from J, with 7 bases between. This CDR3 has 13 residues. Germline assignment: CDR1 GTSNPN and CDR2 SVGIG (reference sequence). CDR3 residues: CAWSVNENQPQHF. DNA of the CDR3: TGTGCCTGGAGTGTTAATGAGAATCAGCCCCAGCATTTT.

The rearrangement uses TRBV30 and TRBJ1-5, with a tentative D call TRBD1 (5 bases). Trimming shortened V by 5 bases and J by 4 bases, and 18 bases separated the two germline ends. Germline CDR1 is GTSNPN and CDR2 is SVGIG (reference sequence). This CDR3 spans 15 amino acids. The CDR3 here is CAWQPGSQWNQPQHF. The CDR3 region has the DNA TGTGCCTGGCAGCCAGGGTCTCAATGGAATCAGCCCCAGCATTTT.

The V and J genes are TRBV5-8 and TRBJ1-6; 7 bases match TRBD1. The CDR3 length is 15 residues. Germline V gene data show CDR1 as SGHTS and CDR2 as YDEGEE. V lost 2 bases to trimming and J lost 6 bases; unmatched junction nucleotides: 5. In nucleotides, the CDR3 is TGTGCCAGCAGCTTTTTAGGGACAGTTAATTCACCCCTCCACTTT. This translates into CASSFLGTVNSPLHF.

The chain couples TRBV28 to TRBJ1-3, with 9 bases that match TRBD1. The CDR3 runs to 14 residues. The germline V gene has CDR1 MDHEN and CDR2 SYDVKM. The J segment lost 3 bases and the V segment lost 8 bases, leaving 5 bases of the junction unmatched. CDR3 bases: TGTGCCAGCGGGGAGACAGGGGGTGGAAACACCATATATTTT. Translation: CASGETGGGNTIYF.

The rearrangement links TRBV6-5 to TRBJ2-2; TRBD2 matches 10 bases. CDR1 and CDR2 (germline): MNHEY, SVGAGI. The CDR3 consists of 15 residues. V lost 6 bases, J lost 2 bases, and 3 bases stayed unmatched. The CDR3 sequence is CASRWTSGNTGELFF. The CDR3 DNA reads TGTGCCAGCAGATGGACTAGCGGAAACACCGGGGAGCTGTTTTTT.

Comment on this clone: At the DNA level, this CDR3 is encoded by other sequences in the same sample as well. CDR3 in DNA: TGTGCCAGCAGCCCTGGCGGCAGGGGCAATCAGCCCCAGCATTTT. The encoded protein is CASSPGGRGNQPQHF. The chain has TRBV7-9 and TRBJ1-5; tentatively, D is TRBD1 (5 bases). In germline, CDR1 is SEHNR, CDR2 FQNEAQ (reference sequence). Trimming shortened V by 5 bases and J by 2 bases, and 13 bases separated the two germline ends. CDR3 length: 15 residues.

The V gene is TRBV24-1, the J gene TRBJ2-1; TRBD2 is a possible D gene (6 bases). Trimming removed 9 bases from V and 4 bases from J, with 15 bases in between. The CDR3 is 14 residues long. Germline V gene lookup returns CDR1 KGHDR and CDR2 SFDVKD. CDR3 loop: CATAGSLAYNEQFF. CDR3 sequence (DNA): TGTGCCACCGCCGGGAGTCTCGCATACAATGAGCAGTTCTTC.

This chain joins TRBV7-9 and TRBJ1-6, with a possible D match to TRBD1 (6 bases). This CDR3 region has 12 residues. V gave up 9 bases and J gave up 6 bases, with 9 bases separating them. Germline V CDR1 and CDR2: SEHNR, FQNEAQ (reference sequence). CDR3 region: CASRDINSPLHF. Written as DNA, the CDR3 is TGTGCCAGTCGGGACATTAATTCACCCCTCCACTTT.

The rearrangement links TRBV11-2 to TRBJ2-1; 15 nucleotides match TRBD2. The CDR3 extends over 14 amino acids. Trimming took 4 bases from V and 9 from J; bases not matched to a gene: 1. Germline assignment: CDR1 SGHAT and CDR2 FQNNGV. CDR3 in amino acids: CASSSGLAGGEQFF. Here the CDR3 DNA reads TGTGCCAGCAGCTCGGGACTAGCGGGAGGTGAGCAGTTCTTC. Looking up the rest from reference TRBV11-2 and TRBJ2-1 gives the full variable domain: EAGVAQSPRYKIIEKRQSVAFWCNPISGHATLYWYQQILGQGPKLLIQFQNNGVVDDSQLPKDRFSAERLKGVDSTLKIQPAKLEDSAVYLCASSSGLAGGEQFFGPGTRLTVL.

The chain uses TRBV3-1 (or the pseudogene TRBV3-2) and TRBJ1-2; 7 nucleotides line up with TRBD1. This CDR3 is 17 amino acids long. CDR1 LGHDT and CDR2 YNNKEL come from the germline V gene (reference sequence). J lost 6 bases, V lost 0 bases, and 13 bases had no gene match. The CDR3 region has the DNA TGTGCCAGCAGCCAAGATTTGACAGGGCTTGGGAGTGATGGCTACACCTTC. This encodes CASSQDLTGLGSDGYTF.

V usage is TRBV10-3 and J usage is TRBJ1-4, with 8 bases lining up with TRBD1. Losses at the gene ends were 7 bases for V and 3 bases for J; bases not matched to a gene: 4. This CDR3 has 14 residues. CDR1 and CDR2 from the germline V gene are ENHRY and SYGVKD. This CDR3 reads CAINGQGPNEKLFF. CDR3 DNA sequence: TGTGCCATCAATGGACAGGGTCCTAATGAAAAACTGTTTTTT.

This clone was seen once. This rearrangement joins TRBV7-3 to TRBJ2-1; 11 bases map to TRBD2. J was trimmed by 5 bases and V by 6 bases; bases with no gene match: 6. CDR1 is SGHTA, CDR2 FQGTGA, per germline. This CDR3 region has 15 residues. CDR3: CASRPLAGENNEQFF. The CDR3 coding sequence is TGTGCCAGCAGGCCACTAGCGGGAGAAAACAATGAGCAGTTCTTC.